The source of this TCR beta chain is a study of cytomegalovirus exposure and HLA in healthy donors. Study overall: There were just under 400 genotyped donors. Of these, about 81% fell in the genetic ancestry cluster associated with self-reported Caucasian donors. The study's findings and limits: In an earlier analysis, about 90% or about 30%: the productive usage of most TCR beta V segments.

Though probably carrying unrecorded immune exposures, donors were nominally healthy at sampling. CDR3 size: 12 residues. V was trimmed by 6 bases and J by 7 bases, leaving 12 bases between them. CDR1 is SGHAT, CDR2 FQDESV, per germline (reference sequence). Researchers ran the PCR with 60 Vbeta and 13 Jbeta primers. Only in-frame clones appear in the TCRdb table, and some are missing; sequencing was by immunoSEQ multiplex PCR. The sample lists about 130,000 clones, roughly 74% seen once, with 6% to 8% in the top ten. Turning to this clone: Antigen specificity is unknown.

Sequenced material: PBMCs. The gene calls are TRBV11-1 and TRBJ1-1; D is unclear. This sequence originates from a male donor in good health and CMV-seronegative. CDR3: CASSLNPNEAFF. DNA for the CDR3: TGTGCCAGCAGTCTAAACCCCAATGAAGCTTTCTTT.